A selection of T cell receptor beta chains follows, all from one sample in a study of OX40 agonist ivuxolimab in advanced cancers. TCRdb's table, derived via immunoSEQ multiplex PCR, lists solely in-frame clones and lacks some. The sample has around 31,000 clones; approximately 89% are singletons. This specimen was CD4+ or CD8+ T cells sorted from blood, taken in a trial of the OX40 agonist ivuxolimab. The receptors here all came from an adult with an advanced solid tumor such as melanoma, head and neck, liver or kidney cancer. Each CDR3 is given with its conserved first and last residue. D genes are given only for firm matches. Clone size appears in some rows only: once, few, many, or a class for an expanded clone.

TRBV14	TRBJ2-7	.	.	CASSPASGLEQYF	TGTGCCAGCAGCCCGGCTTCAGGGCTGGAGCAGTACTTC
TRBV2	TRBJ2-7	.	.	CASSPTGTRSYEQYF	TGTGCCAGCAGCCCGACCGGGACACGCTCCTACGAGCAGTACTTC
TRBV6-5	TRBJ2-7	.	.	CASSETSSYEQYF	TGTGCCAGCAGTGAGACGAGCTCCTACGAGCAGTACTTC
TRBV7-2	TRBJ1-3	.	.	CASSWDYSGNTIYF	TGTGCCAGCAGCTGGGATTACTCTGGAAACACCATATATTTT
TRBV10-3	TRBJ2-7	.	.	CAISEEDHYEQYF	TGTGCCATCAGTGAGGAAGACCACTACGAGCAGTACTTC
TRBV19	TRBJ2-7	.	.	CASRVGLGAYEQYF	TGTGCCAGTAGGGTGGGACTTGGCGCCTACGAGCAGTACTTC
TRBV27	TRBJ2-7	.	.	CASSMDTNYEQYF	TGTGCCAGCAGTATGGACACAAACTACGAGCAGTACTTC
TRBV6-6	TRBJ2-7	.	.	CASSYSGQAPYEQYF	TGTGCCAGCAGTTACTCGGGGCAGGCCCCTTACGAGCAGTACTTC
TRBV9	TRBJ1-1	.	.	CASSAGDSNTEAFF	TGTGCCAGCAGCGCAGGGGATTCTAACACTGAAGCTTTCTTT
TRBV4-1	TRBJ1-5	.	.	CASSFPGGNQPQHF	TGCGCCAGCAGCTTTCCAGGCGGGAATCAGCCCCAGCATTTT
TRBV14	TRBJ2-1	.	.	CASSQDLRGGRNEQFF	TGTGCCAGCAGCCAAGATCTGCGCGGGGGCCGTAATGAGCAGTTCTTC
TRBV27	TRBJ2-5	.	.	CASSLGGSGYQETQYF	TGTGCCAGCAGTTTAGGGGGGTCGGGGTACCAAGAGACCCAGTACTTC
TRBV5-4	TRBJ2-1	TRBD2	.	CASSLLAGYNEQFF	TGTGCCAGCAGCTTGCTAGCGGGGTACAATGAGCAGTTCTTC
TRBV7-9	TRBJ2-6	TRBD1	.	CASRQQGSLLSGANVLTF	TGTGCCAGCCGTCAACAGGGGTCCCTTCTCTCTGGGGCCAACGTCCTGACTTTC
TRBV5-4	TRBJ1-4	.	.	CASSFDGEKLFF	TGTGCCAGCAGCTTTGACGGTGAAAAACTGTTTTTT
TRBV15	TRBJ1-5	TRBD1	.	CATSRQQGDQPQHF	TGTGCCACCAGCAGACAACAGGGGGATCAGCCCCAGCATTTT
TRBV14	TRBJ2-7	TRBD2	.	CASSPTAGGEQYF	TGTGCCAGCAGCCCCACCGCGGGGGGGGAGCAGTACTTC
TRBV23-1	TRBJ2-7	.	once	CASSQDGGYYEQYF	TGCGCCAGCAGCCAAGACGGGGGATACTACGAGCAGTACTTC
TRBV5-6	TRBJ1-2	.	few	CASSLGGAVYGYTF	TGTGCCAGCAGCTTGGGGGGGGCCGTCTATGGCTACACCTTC
TRBV19	TRBJ2-6	TRBD1	.	CASSIGWTGVLSGANVLTF	TGTGCCAGTAGTATAGGCTGGACAGGGGTTTTATCTGGGGCCAACGTCCTGACTTTC
TRBV6-6	TRBJ1-4	.	.	CASSLTEWANEKLFF	TGTGCCAGCAGTTTAACAGAATGGGCTAATGAAAAACTGTTTTTT
TRBV11-2	TRBJ2-7	.	.	CASSPTPPPTSEQYF	TGTGCCAGCAGCCCAACCCCCCCACCTACTTCCGAGCAGTACTTC
TRBV30	TRBJ1-6	.	.	CAWSYTGNSPLHF	TGTGCCTGGAGTTATACAGGGAATTCACCCCTCCACTTT
TRBV5-1	TRBJ2-2	.	.	CASSLAGELFF	TGCGCCAGCAGCTTAGCCGGGGAGCTGTTTTTT
TRBV5-4	TRBJ2-1	.	once	CASTDRAYNEQFF	TGTGCCAGCACCGACCGGGCCTACAATGAGCAGTTCTTC
TRBV7-8	TRBJ2-7	TRBD1	.	CASSFYRDRPNEQYF	TGTGCCAGCAGCTTCTACCGGGACAGGCCCAACGAGCAGTACTTC
TRBV11-2	TRBJ1-3	.	.	CASSLTAGTSGNTIYF	TGTGCCAGCAGCCTGACCGCGGGGACCTCTGGAAACACCATATATTTT
TRBV7-6	TRBJ2-7	TRBD2	.	CASSLAELAGGEDEQYF	TGTGCCAGCAGCTTAGCCGAACTGGCGGGAGGGGAAGACGAGCAGTACTTC
TRBV29-1	TRBJ2-7	.	.	CSGGGGLGDEQYF	TGCAGCGGAGGGGGGGGTTTGGGGGACGAGCAGTACTTC
TRBV5-5	TRBJ2-1	TRBD2	.	CASSPRTRHYNEQFF	TGTGCCAGCAGCCCACGGACTAGACACTACAATGAGCAGTTCTTC
TRBV5-8	TRBJ2-1	TRBD2	.	CASSSGTSGLDEQFF	TGTGCCAGCAGCTCAGGGACTAGCGGGCTCGATGAGCAGTTCTTC
TRBV7-9	TRBJ2-5	TRBD1	few	CASSPGQGYQETQYF	TGTGCCAGCAGTCCGGGACAGGGGTACCAAGAGACCCAGTACTTC
TRBV19	TRBJ2-6	TRBD1	.	CASSTPGQVISGANVLTF	TGTGCCAGTAGTACGCCGGGACAGGTTATCTCTGGGGCCAACGTCCTGACTTTC
TRBV30	TRBJ2-5	.	.	CAWGAAPVFMETQYF	TGTGCCTGGGGTGCGGCCCCAGTTTTTATGGAGACCCAGTACTTC
TRBV5-1	TRBJ2-3	.	.	CASRSSSLGEFTDTQYF	TGCGCCAGCCGCTCGTCCTCACTAGGGGAATTCACAGATACGCAGTATTTT
TRBV19	TRBJ2-6	.	.	CASSISGSGRLYSGANVLTF	TGTGCCAGTAGTATATCCGGTTCGGGACGGCTATACTCTGGGGCCAACGTCCTGACTTTC
TRBV4-1	TRBJ2-2	TRBD1	.	CASSLPGQGTVGELFF	TGCGCCAGCAGCCTACCGGGACAGGGAACAGTCGGGGAGCTGTTTTTT
TRBV27	TRBJ2-7	TRBD2	.	CASNPTSGAETYEQYF	TGTGCCAGCAATCCTACTAGCGGGGCGGAGACCTACGAGCAGTACTTC
TRBV19	TRBJ2-1	TRBD2	once	CASSLAGGYNEQFF	TGTGCCAGTAGTCTAGCGGGGGGCTACAATGAGCAGTTCTTC
TRBV11-3	TRBJ2-1	.	once	CASSLSGVNEQFF	TGTGCCAGCAGCTTATCGGGAGTTAATGAGCAGTTCTTC
TRBV6-5	TRBJ2-3	.	.	CASSYSNDRRTDTQYF	TGTGCCAGCAGTTACTCCAACGACAGGCGCACAGATACGCAGTATTTT
TRBV5-4	TRBJ2-3	.	.	CASSPGDTDTQYF	TGTGCCAGCAGCCCTGGGGACACAGATACGCAGTATTTT
TRBV27	TRBJ2-7	TRBD1	.	CASSLDRDYEQYF	TGTGCCAGCAGCTTGGACAGGGACTACGAGCAGTACTTC
TRBV5-6	TRBJ2-5	.	.	CASSSSLGIQETQYF	TGTGCCAGCAGCTCCTCTCTAGGGATACAAGAGACCCAGTACTTC
TRBV29-1	TRBJ2-1	.	.	CSVEGHGPGDEQFF	TGCAGCGTTGAAGGTCACGGTCCTGGGGATGAGCAGTTCTTC
TRBV5-4	TRBJ2-1	.	.	CASSLAGEPYNEQFF	TGTGCCAGCAGCTTGGCAGGAGAACCCTACAATGAGCAGTTCTTC
TRBV29-1	TRBJ2-2	.	.	CSVEGTGAGELFF	TGCAGCGTTGAAGGTACCGGAGCCGGGGAGCTGTTTTTT
TRBV2	TRBJ1-1	.	.	CASSDPLKRNTEAFF	TGTGCCAGCAGTGACCCACTCAAACGGAACACTGAAGCTTTCTTT
TRBV6-1	TRBJ2-7	.	.	CASFGAGRGYEQYF	TGTGCCAGCTTCGGGGCCGGTAGGGGCTACGAGCAGTACTTC
TRBV2	TRBJ2-1	.	.	CASQSGFVYNEQFF	TGTGCCAGCCAGTCTGGCTTTGTCTACAATGAGCAGTTCTTC
TRBV7-2	TRBJ1-1	TRBD1	.	CASSLRTGGPTTNTEAFF	TGTGCCAGCAGTTTGAGGACAGGGGGCCCCACAACCAACACTGAAGCTTTCTTT
TRBV29-1	TRBJ2-2	TRBD1	.	CSVRQGAGAGELFF	TGCAGCGTAAGACAGGGGGCTGGTGCCGGGGAGCTGTTTTTT
TRBV7-8	TRBJ2-3	TRBD2	.	CASSQLLAGGSTVDTQYF	TGTGCCAGCAGCCAACTACTAGCGGGGGGCTCAACGGTAGATACGCAGTATTTT
TRBV2	TRBJ2-7	TRBD2	.	CASSYGLAHTYEQYF	TGTGCCAGCAGTTATGGACTAGCGCACACCTACGAGCAGTACTTC
TRBV2	TRBJ2-7	.	.	CASTRTDSYEQYF	TGTGCCAGCACCCGGACGGACTCCTACGAGCAGTACTTC
TRBV13	TRBJ2-2	.	.	CASSLEGSGELFF	TGTGCCAGCAGCTTAGAAGGGTCCGGGGAGCTGTTTTTT
TRBV28	TRBJ2-2	.	.	CASSFAGGELFF	TGTGCCAGCAGTTTTGCAGGAGGGGAGCTGTTTTTT
TRBV29-1	TRBJ1-1	.	.	CSGTRENTEAFF	TGCAGCGGAACGCGGGAGAACACTGAAGCTTTCTTT
TRBV6-6	TRBJ2-1	.	.	CASSSGLRGEQFF	TGTGCCAGCAGTTCCGGCCTCAGGGGTGAGCAGTTCTTC